One sample yielded the 13 T cell receptor beta chains listed below, sequenced in a study of blood T cell repertoires in COVID-19. TCRdb's table, derived via immunoSEQ multiplex PCR, lists solely in-frame clones and lacks some. This sample has 200,000 to 250,000 clones; roughly 90% occur once, and the top ten carry over 3%. Sequencing was performed on PBMCs or T cells enriched from blood (not recorded which). These receptors were taken from a woman in her 40s with acute COVID-19.

This rearrangement joins TRBV7-9 to TRBJ2-2; no reliable D call. The V and J ends lost 5 bases and 1 base respectively, with 11 bases between them. In germline, CDR1 is SEHNR, CDR2 FQNEAQ (reference sequence). This CDR3 is built from 15 residues. This chain's CDR3 is CASSPPGLNTGELFF. CDR3 sequence (DNA): TGTGCCAGCAGCCCGCCCGGTTTGAACACCGGGGAGCTGTTTTTT.

This CDR3 reads CASSMGVNTDTQYF. The CDR3 bases are TGTGCCAGTAGTATGGGCGTCAACACAGATACGCAGTATTTT. The gene calls are TRBV19 and TRBJ2-3, with D hard to call. CDR3 size: 14 residues. Trimming stripped 3 bases from V and 2 bases from J, with 9 bases between. From germline, CDR1 is LNHDA and CDR2 SQIVND (reference sequence).

J is TRBJ1-2 and V is TRBV5-1; D not resolved. Trimming pared 4 bases from V and 3 bases from J, leaving 4 bases between. CDR3 length: 11 amino acids. The germline V gene encodes CDR1 SGHRS and CDR2 YFSETQ. The CDR3 is CASSPDYGYTF. DNA for the CDR3: TGCGCCAGCAGCCCGGACTATGGCTACACCTTC.

V gene TRBV9 combines with J gene TRBJ1-1, with a possible D match to TRBD1 (6 bases). The CDR3 covers 17 residues. Germline assignment: CDR1 SGDLS and CDR2 YYNGEE. V lost 4 bases and J 3 bases, leaving 22 bases between the germline ends. CDR3 bases: TGTGCCAGCAGCAGAGGGGGGGACTGGGGCACGGACACTGAAGCTTTCTTT. Translating gives CASSRGGDWGTDTEAFF. The whole variable domain, filled in from reference TRBV9 and TRBJ1-1, reads DSGVTQTPKHLITATGQRVTLRCSPRSGDLSVYWYQQSLDQGLQFLIQYYNGEERAKGNILERFSAQQFPDLHSELNLSSLELGDSALYFCASSRGGDWGTDTEAFFGQGTRLTVV.

The rearrangement links TRBV7-9 to TRBJ2-3; TRBD1 agrees at 7 bases. The V segment lost 4 bases and the J segment 3 bases; nucleotides outside the gene matches: 7. The CDR3 totals 15 residues. The germline gives CDR1 SEHNR, CDR2 FQNEAQ (reference sequence). The CDR3 protein is CASSWGTVGTDTQYF. CDR3 bases: TGTGCCAGCAGCTGGGGGACAGTTGGTACAGATACGCAGTATTTT.

This clone was picked up one time. This chain links TRBV2 with TRBJ2-4; D is unclear. CDR1 is SNHLY, CDR2 FYNNEI, per germline. The CDR3 sequence is 13 residues long. V lost 4 bases, J lost 5 bases, and 9 bases lay in between. CDR3 DNA sequence: TGTGCCAGCAGTGGAGGCAGCCAAAACATTCAGTACTTC. This encodes CASSGGSQNIQYF. The full variable domain, completed using reference TRBV2 and TRBJ2-4, is EPEVTQTPSHQVTQMGQEVILRCVPISNHLYFYWYRQILGQKVEFLVSFYNNEISEKSEIFDDQFSVERPDGSNFTLKIRSTKLEDSAMYFCASSGGSQNIQYFGAGTRLSVL.

This clone came up once. V is TRBV9 and J is TRBJ1-5, with D possibly being TRBD1 (5 bases). The CDR3 is 14 residues long. Germline V gives CDR1 SGDLS, CDR2 YYNGEE. V lost 4 bases to trimming and J lost 6 bases, with 14 bases between them. CDR3 protein: CASSSSGGFQPQHF. The CDR3, as DNA: TGTGCCAGCAGCTCCTCGGGGGGGTTTCAGCCCCAGCATTTT.

The chain recombines TRBV10-3 with TRBJ2-7; 13 nucleotides line up with TRBD2. This CDR3 region has 18 residues. The V segment lost 4 bases and the J segment 4 bases; nucleotides outside the gene matches: 13. CDR1 and CDR2 (germline): ENHRY, SYGVKD. The chain's CDR3 is CAISGRTSGGSPFYEQYF. In DNA, the CDR3 is TGTGCCATCAGTGGTCGGACTAGCGGGGGCTCCCCCTTTTACGAGCAGTACTTC.

CDR3 DNA: TGTGCCAGCAGCCAAGGCGGTTTAGCGGGGGAACAAGAGACCCAGTACTTC. This gives the protein CASSQGGLAGEQETQYF. The J gene is TRBJ2-5, the V gene TRBV3-1 (or the pseudogene TRBV3-2), with TRBD2 matching 9 bases. CDR3 length: 17 amino acids. V was pared by 1 base and J by 2 bases, with 8 bases of the junction left unmatched. Germline V lookup: CDR1 LGHDT, CDR2 YNNKEL (reference sequence).

The gene calls are TRBV7-2 and TRBJ2-5, with TRBD2 matching over 13 bases. The junction had 5 bases not matched to a gene; V was cut back by 1 base and J by 0 bases. This CDR3 region has 18 residues. Per germline, CDR1 SGHTA and CDR2 FQGNSA. CDR3 nucleotides: TGTGCCAGCAGCTTAGGATTGGGACTAGCGGGGAACCAAGAGACCCAGTACTTC. This encodes CASSLGLGLAGNQETQYF.

The gene calls are TRBV9 and TRBJ1-1; maybe TRBD1 (6 bases). V was clipped by 4 bases and J by 0 bases, with 10 bases between them. This CDR3 spans 14 amino acids. Germline CDR1 reads SGDLS; CDR2 reads YYNGEE. CDR3 amino acids: CASSKDRMNTEAFF. In DNA, the CDR3 is TGTGCCAGCAGCAAAGACAGGATGAACACTGAAGCTTTCTTT.

The chain couples TRBV19 to TRBJ2-7; 7 positions agree with TRBD1. The CDR3 covers 14 residues. The germline CDR1 and CDR2 sequences are LNHDA and SQIVND (reference sequence). J lost 2 bases, V lost 6 bases, and 7 bases had no gene match. This CDR3 is CASSIPGQTYEQYF. CDR3 bases: TGTGCCAGTAGCATACCGGGACAGACCTACGAGCAGTACTTC.

This sequence joins TRBV13 and TRBJ1-1, with no clear D. V was shortened by 0 bases and J by 0 bases, with 14 bases between the two germline ends. Germline V gene sequence: CDR1 PRHDT, CDR2 FYEKMQ (reference sequence). The CDR3 sequence is 17 residues long. In DNA, the CDR3 is TGTGCCAGCAGCTTAGGCCTCGGTCAAAGCTTGAACACTGAAGCTTTCTTT. Amino acids: CASSLGLGQSLNTEAFF.